This T cell receptor beta chain is from a study of T cells after yellow fever vaccination. One entry per CDR3 protein results from TCRdb running MiXCR on the 5' RACE reads. Of 620,000 or so distinct CDR3 sequences in the sample, about a sixth were seen once. Germline trimming cut 4 bases from V and 7 bases from J; bases unmatched to any gene: 6. The germline V gene has CDR1 SGHTA and CDR2 FQGNSA. The CDR3 totals 14 residues. This clonotype was picked up a small number of times. This chain joins TRBV7-2 and TRBJ1-5, with 8 bases identical to TRBD1. Sequencing was performed on PBMCs, taken 5 days after the first yellow fever vaccination. This receptor was identified in a man aged 18-30 years who received the YFV17D yellow fever vaccine. The CDR3 is CASSSHRGEQPQHF. For the CDR3, the DNA is TGTGCCAGCAGCTCTCACAGGGGGGAACAGCCCCAGCATTTT.